The 5 T cell receptor beta chains below all came from one sample that was sequenced in a study of cytomegalovirus exposure and HLA in healthy donors (dated by TCRdb to 2017 to 2019). The library came from the immunoSEQ multiplex PCR assay. A mixture of 60 forward primers for TCR Vbeta segments and 13 reverse primers for TCR Jbeta segments was used in the multiplex PCR. In its TCRdb copy, this immuneACCESS table keeps in-frame sequences only and misses some clones. Where compared with another copy, unresolved V genes explain less than half of these, and the others have no known cause. The sample includes around 91,000 clones, with around 80% observed a single time. The biggest ten clones account for about 4.2% of the sample. Input material: PBMCs. The receptor set was obtained from a male donor in good health and CMV-seropositive.

CDR3 sequence: CARSLVDRGVVEDEQYF. In nucleotides, the CDR3 is TGTGCCAGAAGCTTAGTGGACAGGGGCGTCGTGGAAGACGAGCAGTACTTC. The V gene is TRBV7-5, the J gene TRBJ2-7; TRBD1 was called by the table and not checked on the DNA. TRBV7-5 constitutes a pseudogene. The CDR3 is made up of 17 amino acids.

The chain uses TRBV6-6 and TRBJ2-2, with D unclear. CDR3 length: 12 residues. V lost 6 bases, J lost 7 bases, and 9 bases lay in between. From germline, CDR1 is MNHNY and CDR2 SVGAGI (reference sequence). CDR3 coding DNA: TGTGCCAGCAGCCCTAGGAACGGGGAGCTGTTTTTT. This translates into CASSPRNGELFF.

The chain is built from TRBV7-2 and TRBJ2-7; D might be TRBD2 (7 bases). Trimming left V 6 bases short and J 1 base short, with 13 bases between. Germline V CDR1 and CDR2: SGHTA, FQGNSA. The length of the CDR3 is 14 residues. The CDR3 coding sequence is TGTGCCAGCAGACGGGGGGCGGGGTCCTACGAGCAGTACTTC. This gives the protein CASRRGAGSYEQYF.

The chain couples TRBV5-1 to TRBJ2-3; D unclear. Per the germline V gene, CDR1 is SGHRS and CDR2 is YFSETQ. The CDR3 length is 16 residues. V was shortened by 0 bases and J by 1 base, with 12 bases between the two germline ends. The CDR3: CASSLVSGSGTDTQYF. CDR3 nucleotides: TGCGCCAGCAGCTTGGTCTCAGGTAGTGGCACAGATACGCAGTATTTT.

A few counts support this clone. The chain couples TRBV19 to TRBJ1-6, with 8 nucleotides matching TRBD1. V dropped 4 bases and J dropped 9; count of bases not matched to a gene: 5. CDR1 LNHDA and CDR2 SQIVND come from the germline V gene (reference sequence). This CDR3 has 14 amino acids. The CDR3 nucleotides are TGTGCCAGTAGTAATGACAGGGGCGGTTCACCCCTCCACTTT. Protein product: CASSNDRGGSPLHF.